The rows below give T cell receptor beta chains drawn from one sample of a study of shared clonotypes between healthy human individuals. Measured with immunoSEQ multiplex PCR; TCRdb has only the in-frame clones, and not every one. The profile shows more than 2 million clones, about 95% of them singletons. Sequences were obtained from naive CD8+ T cells sorted from blood. These receptors originate from a young man in good health. CDR3s include the opening cysteine and the closing phenylalanine or tryptophan. The D gene is left open where the match is weak. Part of the rows lack a size; the others show once, few, many or a class for expanded clones.

>-|TRBD1|TRBV7-2|TRBJ2-7
CASSWAGGTYEQYF
TGTGCCAGCAGTTGGGCAGGGGGCACCTACGAGCAGTACTTC
>-|-|TRBV4-1|TRBJ2-7
CASSRGTSYEQYF
TGCGCCAGCAGCCGCGGGACCTCCTACGAGCAGTACTTC
>-|-|TRBV9|TRBJ2-2
CASSVQPRTSNTGELFF
TGTGCCAGCAGCGTACAGCCTAGAACATCGAACACCGGGGAGCTGTTTTTT
>-|TRBD2|TRBV2|TRBJ2-2
CASSEGTSAYTGELFF
TGTGCCAGCAGTGAGGGGACTAGCGCCTACACCGGGGAGCTGTTTTTT
>-|TRBD2|TRBV5-6|TRBJ2-3
CASSLETGGITDTQYF
TGTGCCAGCAGCTTGGAAACGGGAGGAATCACAGATACGCAGTATTTT
>-|-|TRBV15|TRBJ2-7
CATSTGGGNEQYF
TGTGCCACCAGCACGGGTGGCGGAAACGAGCAGTACTTC
>-|TRBD2|TRBV4-1|TRBJ2-5
CASSRRGGRIQETQYF
TGCGCCAGCAGCCGGCGCGGGGGGCGAATACAAGAGACCCAGTACTTC
>-|TRBD2|TRBV2|TRBJ2-1
CASSGGFQRGYNEQFF
TGTGCCAGCAGTGGGGGCTTCCAGCGGGGGTACAATGAGCAGTTCTTC
>-|-|TRBV5-1|TRBJ2-5
CASQTGMGIETQYF
TGCGCCAGCCAGACGGGAATGGGTATTGAGACCCAGTACTTC
>-|-|TRBV10-3|TRBJ1-5
CAIRKQGDGQPQHF
TGTGCCATCAGGAAACAGGGAGATGGTCAGCCCCAGCATTTT
>-|TRBD1|TRBV7-6|TRBJ2-2
CASSFKGQGITGELFF
TGTGCCAGCAGCTTTAAGGGACAGGGCATCACCGGGGAGCTGTTTTTT
>-|TRBD2|TRBV28|TRBJ2-5
CASTLMLAGLQETQYF
TGTGCCAGCACCTTAATGTTAGCGGGACTCCAAGAGACCCAGTACTTC
>-|-|TRBV11-2|TRBJ2-3
CASSLVPPGTDTQYF
TGTGCCAGCAGCTTAGTGCCCCCGGGCACAGATACGCAGTATTTT
>-|TRBD1|TRBV2|TRBJ2-7
CASSAPGTGWYEQYF
TGTGCCAGCAGTGCCCCCGGGACAGGGTGGTACGAGCAGTACTTC
>once|-|TRBV6-5|TRBJ1-2
CASSSSGAGGYTF
TGTGCCAGCAGTTCATCAGGGGCTGGTGGCTACACCTTC
>-|TRBD1|TRBV5-1|TRBJ1-4
CASSPRGATNEKLFF
TGCGCCAGCAGCCCCAGGGGGGCAACTAATGAAAAACTGTTTTTT
>-|TRBD1|TRBV13|TRBJ2-7
CASSAQGDEQYF
TGTGCCAGCAGCGCACAGGGGGACGAGCAGTACTTC
>-|-|TRBV6-5|TRBJ2-5
CASSYTGLQETQYF
TGTGCCAGCAGTTACACGGGACTCCAAGAGACCCAGTACTTC